This is a list of T cell receptor beta chains from one sample in a study of shared clonotypes between healthy human individuals. Sequencing was performed with immunoSEQ multiplex PCR; in TCRdb, only in-frame clones are kept and a portion is missing. The sample has 2.3 million or so clones, more than 85% seen once. The sequencing sample was made of naive CD4+ T cells from PBMCs. The receptors stem from a young man in good health. Some clones in this sample may be carry-over from other donors' samples. The CDR3 runs from the conserved cysteine through the conserved F or W. Each record gives: clone size, J gene, V gene, D gene, CDR3 DNA, CDR3 protein. A D gene is named only where the DNA matches it firmly. Clone size is stated in some rows and not others, as once, few, many or a class when expanded.

size: .
J: TRBJ1-2
V: TRBV7-2
D: .
DNA: TGTGCCAGCAGCTTTTCCCACGGGATGTATGGCTACACCTTC
CDR3: CASSFSHGMYGYTF

size: .
J: TRBJ1-1
V: TRBV7-3
D: .
DNA: TGTGCCAGCAGCCTTCGAGGAGGCGGCACTGAAGCTTTCTTT
CDR3: CASSLRGGGTEAFF

size: .
J: TRBJ1-5
V: TRBV16
D: .
DNA: TGTGCCAGCAGCCAATCTCCAGGTTATCAGCCCCAGCATTTT
CDR3: CASSQSPGYQPQHF

size: .
J: TRBJ2-1
V: TRBV11-2
D: .
DNA: TGTGCCAGCAGTCCAGGGGGGATTAGATCCGCGGGGGAGCAGTTCTTC
CDR3: CASSPGGIRSAGEQFF

size: .
J: TRBJ2-5
V: TRBV7-9
D: TRBD1
DNA: TGTGCCAGCAGAAATCCGGGACAGAACCAAGAGACCCAGTACTTC
CDR3: CASRNPGQNQETQYF

size: .
J: TRBJ2-7
V: TRBV5-1
D: .
DNA: TGCGCCAGCAGCCCACTGACCGGGAGTTCCAACGAGCAGTACTTC
CDR3: CASSPLTGSSNEQYF

size: .
J: TRBJ2-5
V: TRBV5-6
D: .
DNA: TGTGCCAGCAGCTTGGTGGAGGGGGGCCGAGAGACCCAGTACTTC
CDR3: CASSLVEGGRETQYF

size: .
J: TRBJ2-1
V: TRBV5-1
D: .
DNA: TGCGCCAGCAGCTTGGAGGCGTCGTCCTACAATGAGCAGTTCTTC
CDR3: CASSLEASSYNEQFF

size: .
J: TRBJ2-3
V: TRBV10-3
D: TRBD1
DNA: TGTGCCATCAGCAACTACGGGACAGGGTCCACAGATACGCAGTATTTT
CDR3: CAISNYGTGSTDTQYF

size: once
J: TRBJ1-1
V: TRBV5-1
D: .
DNA: TGCGCCAGCAGCTTGGGCCCTGAAGCTTTCTTT
CDR3: CASSLGPEAFF

size: .
J: TRBJ1-1
V: TRBV6-1
D: TRBD1
DNA: TGTGCCAGCAGTGACAGGGGGCCTGACACTGAAGCTTTCTTT
CDR3: CASSDRGPDTEAFF

size: .
J: TRBJ2-2
V: TRBV4-3
D: .
DNA: TGCGCCAGCAGCCGGGACCTCGGGAGTTTGAACACCGGGGAGCTGTTTTTT
CDR3: CASSRDLGSLNTGELFF

size: once
J: TRBJ1-2
V: TRBV6-5
D: .
DNA: TGTGCCAGCAGGAGGGGGGGCGCTAACTATGGCTACACCTTC
CDR3: CASRRGGANYGYTF

size: few
J: TRBJ1-5
V: TRBV5-1
D: .
DNA: TGCGCCAGCAGCTTGGGCGCCGAACAGCCCCAGCATTTT
CDR3: CASSLGAEQPQHF

size: .
J: TRBJ1-5
V: TRBV7-6
D: .
DNA: TGTGCCAGCAGCTCCTGGGGCAGGATCGGTCAGCCCCAGCATTTT
CDR3: CASSSWGRIGQPQHF

size: .
J: TRBJ2-3
V: TRBV9
D: TRBD2
DNA: TGTGCCAGCAGCCTTATTAGCGGGAGTTCCCCAGATACGCAGTATTTT
CDR3: CASSLISGSSPDTQYF

size: .
J: TRBJ1-4
V: TRBV11-2
D: .
DNA: TGTGCCAGCAGCTTAGATGGGCCAGTTGAAAAACTGTTTTTT
CDR3: CASSLDGPVEKLFF

size: .
J: TRBJ2-6
V: TRBV5-4
D: TRBD2
DNA: TGTGCCAGCAGCTGGGGACTAGCGGGAGTTGGGGCCAACGTCCTGACTTTC
CDR3: CASSWGLAGVGANVLTF

size: .
J: TRBJ2-7
V: TRBV28
D: .
DNA: TGTGCCAGCAGCCTAGGGACCGTAAGCTCCTACGAGCAGTACTTC
CDR3: CASSLGTVSSYEQYF

size: .
J: TRBJ2-2
V: TRBV5-1
D: .
DNA: TGCGCCAGCAGCGCGGACAGCCGCGACACCGGGGAGCTGTTTTTT
CDR3: CASSADSRDTGELFF

size: .
J: TRBJ2-1
V: TRBV5-1
D: TRBD2
DNA: TGCGCCAGCAGCTTGGTTACTAGCGGGGATAATGAGCAGTTCTTC
CDR3: CASSLVTSGDNEQFF

size: .
J: TRBJ2-2
V: TRBV4-1
D: TRBD1
DNA: TGCGCCAGCAGCCCGAGGGACAGCATTAACACCGGGGAGCTGTTTTTT
CDR3: CASSPRDSINTGELFF

size: .
J: TRBJ2-1
V: TRBV7-3
D: .
DNA: TGTGCCAGCAGCACATCCAGGTCCTACAATGAGCAGTTCTTC
CDR3: CASSTSRSYNEQFF

size: .
J: TRBJ2-6
V: TRBV2
D: .
DNA: TGTGCCAGCAGTCCCCGGGCCCTCTCTGGGGCCAACGTCCTGACTTTC
CDR3: CASSPRALSGANVLTF

size: .
J: TRBJ2-1
V: TRBV28
D: TRBD2
DNA: TGTGCCAGCAGTCGGGACTACGGCTCCTACAATGAGCAGTTCTTC
CDR3: CASSRDYGSYNEQFF

size: .
J: TRBJ2-3
V: TRBV25-1
D: .
DNA: TGTGCCAGCAGTTTACAGGATACGCAGTATTTT
CDR3: CASSLQDTQYF

size: .
J: TRBJ2-5
V: TRBV7-3
D: .
DNA: TGTGCCAGCAGCTTAGGTTCCGACTCGTGGGAGACCCAGTACTTC
CDR3: CASSLGSDSWETQYF

size: .
J: TRBJ2-1
V: TRBV9
D: TRBD2
DNA: TGTGCCAGCAGCGTCACTAGCGGAAACAATGAGCAGTTCTTC
CDR3: CASSVTSGNNEQFF

size: .
J: TRBJ1-5
V: TRBV6-6
D: .
DNA: TGTGCCAGCAGTTACCAGGCCCTCAATCAGCCCCAGCATTTT
CDR3: CASSYQALNQPQHF

size: once
J: TRBJ2-3
V: TRBV6-5
D: TRBD2
DNA: TGTGCCAGCAGGAGGACTAGCGGGGGCACAGATACGCAGTATTTT
CDR3: CASRRTSGGTDTQYF

size: .
J: TRBJ1-3
V: TRBV9
D: .
DNA: TGTGCCAGCAGCGCCGACAGTGGAAACACCATATATTTT
CDR3: CASSADSGNTIYF

size: .
J: TRBJ2-3
V: TRBV6-4
D: TRBD2
DNA: TGTGCCAGCAGTGACTCTGGCGGGAGGGCCTTAGATACGCAGTATTTT
CDR3: CASSDSGGRALDTQYF

size: .
J: TRBJ1-4
V: TRBV5-8
D: TRBD1
DNA: TGTGCCAGCAGCTTAGGGGACAGGGTGACTGAAAAACTGTTTTTT
CDR3: CASSLGDRVTEKLFF

size: .
J: TRBJ2-3
V: TRBV27
D: TRBD1
DNA: TGTGCCAGCAGTACGACCCGACAGGGGACGCAGTATTTT
CDR3: CASSTTRQGTQYF

size: .
J: TRBJ1-1
V: TRBV28
D: .
DNA: TGTGCCAGCAGTCCTTGGGACCTCGGCACTGAAGCTTTCTTT
CDR3: CASSPWDLGTEAFF

size: .
J: TRBJ2-1
V: TRBV5-8
D: TRBD1
DNA: TGTGCCAGCAGGGAAAGACAGGGTTACAATGAGCAGTTCTTC
CDR3: CASRERQGYNEQFF

size: once
J: TRBJ2-1
V: TRBV5-1
D: TRBD2
DNA: TGCGCCAGCAGCCTGGGACTACTCAATGAGCAGTTCTTC
CDR3: CASSLGLLNEQFF

size: .
J: TRBJ1-1
V: TRBV5-1
D: TRBD1
DNA: TGCGCCAGCAGCTTAACAGGGGACATTGAAGCTTTCTTT
CDR3: CASSLTGDIEAFF

size: .
J: TRBJ2-7
V: TRBV7-3
D: TRBD1
DNA: TGTGCCAGCAGCCGGGACAGGGACTACGAGCAGTACTTC
CDR3: CASSRDRDYEQYF

size: .
J: TRBJ2-7
V: TRBV18
D: .
DNA: TGTGCCAGCACAGGACGGGTGGGGGAGAACGAGCAGTACTTC
CDR3: CASTGRVGENEQYF

size: .
J: TRBJ2-7
V: TRBV7-2
D: .
DNA: TGTGCCAGCAGCTTCCCCTTGTCCCCCTACGAGCAGTACTTC
CDR3: CASSFPLSPYEQYF

size: .
J: TRBJ2-7
V: TRBV10-3
D: TRBD2
DNA: TGTGCCACGGCCCCTCCTAGCGGGAGGCTAACCCACGAGCAGTACTTC
CDR3: CATAPPSGRLTHEQYF

size: .
J: TRBJ1-2
V: TRBV7-6
D: .
DNA: TGTGCCAGCAGCCTCGGACGTGGCTACACCTTC
CDR3: CASSLGRGYTF

size: once
J: TRBJ2-7
V: TRBV28
D: .
DNA: TGTGCCAGCAGTTCCCGAGGGTTCTACGAGCAGTACTTC
CDR3: CASSSRGFYEQYF

size: .
J: TRBJ1-5
V: TRBV9
D: TRBD1
DNA: TGTGCCAGCAGCCCCCTGGGACAGGGCGAGTCCCAGCATTTT
CDR3: CASSPLGQGESQHF

size: .
J: TRBJ2-1
V: TRBV2
D: .
DNA: TGTGCCAGCAGTGGGGCTAGCGTCCATGAGCAGTTCTTC
CDR3: CASSGASVHEQFF

size: .
J: TRBJ1-4
V: TRBV2
D: .
DNA: TGTGCCAGCAGCATCGAGAGGCGTGAAAAACTGTTTTTT
CDR3: CASSIERREKLFF

size: .
J: TRBJ2-7
V: TRBV29-1
D: .
DNA: TGCAGCGTTGAAGACAGCACCAAGAGGGACGAGCAGTACTTC
CDR3: CSVEDSTKRDEQYF

size: .
J: TRBJ2-3
V: TRBV28
D: .
DNA: TGTGCCAGCAGTTTAGGGGACTTGGCGCAGTATTTT
CDR3: CASSLGDLAQYF

size: .
J: TRBJ2-1
V: TRBV6-5
D: TRBD2
DNA: TGTGCCAGCAGTTACTCGCGCCTAGCGGCCTACAATGAGCAGTTCTTC
CDR3: CASSYSRLAAYNEQFF

size: .
J: TRBJ1-1
V: TRBV19
D: .
DNA: TGTGCCAGTAGTATACGGGACGGGACTGAAGCTTTCTTT
CDR3: CASSIRDGTEAFF

size: .
J: TRBJ2-1
V: TRBV5-1
D: TRBD2
DNA: TGCGCCAGCAGCTTGGCCACTAGCGGGAAAAGGAATGAGCAGTTCTTC
CDR3: CASSLATSGKRNEQFF

size: .
J: TRBJ2-4
V: TRBV6-1
D: TRBD2
DNA: TGTGCCAGCAGTGAAGGGGCGGGAGCGGATAACATTCAGTACTTC
CDR3: CASSEGAGADNIQYF

size: .
J: TRBJ1-1
V: TRBV4-2
D: .
DNA: TGTGCCAGCAGCCAAGCGGGGGACCCTGAAGCTTTCTTT
CDR3: CASSQAGDPEAFF

size: .
J: TRBJ1-3
V: TRBV15
D: .
DNA: TGTGCCACCAGCAAGGGGTCCCCTGGAAACACCATATATTTT
CDR3: CATSKGSPGNTIYF

size: .
J: TRBJ2-7
V: TRBV28
D: TRBD1
DNA: TGTGCCAGCGGACGGACAGGGACCTACGAGCAGTACTTC
CDR3: CASGRTGTYEQYF

size: .
J: TRBJ2-7
V: TRBV20-1
D: .
DNA: TGCAGTGCTAGGGGTGACTACGAGCAGTACTTC
CDR3: CSARGDYEQYF

size: .
J: TRBJ2-3
V: TRBV10-3
D: TRBD1
DNA: TGTGCCATCAGTGGTGAGGACAGGGGCTTTGCAGATACGCAGTATTTT
CDR3: CAISGEDRGFADTQYF

size: few
J: TRBJ2-1
V: TRBV5-6
D: .
DNA: TGTGCCAGCAGCTTTATGGAGCCCGTACTTCTCAATGAGCAGTTCTTC
CDR3: CASSFMEPVLLNEQFF